This T cell receptor beta chain was sequenced during a study of blood T cell repertoires in COVID-19. Study-level background: Nucleic acid was either cDNA or gDNA, and it came from T cells, B-cell-depleted T cells, or PBMCs.

Repertoires were generated with immunoSEQ multiplex PCR, while TCRdb's copy carries only in-frame clones and drops some. The sample records around 260,000 clones, around 87% being singletons. This CDR3 comprises 15 residues. The V segment lost 7 bases and the J segment 1 base; nucleotides outside the gene matches: 6. CDR1 is LGHNT, CDR2 FRNRAP, per germline. This receptor was identified in a woman aged 40 to 50 who had recovered from COVID-19. The chain combines TRBV12-5 with TRBJ1-1; 10 nucleotides match TRBD1. Material for sequencing was peripheral blood. The CDR3 nucleotides read TGTGCTAGTGCTAGAGGGACAGGGGAGAACACTGAAGCTTTCTTT. It specifies CASARGTGENTEAFF.